This T cell receptor (beta chain) was sequenced during a study of cytomegalovirus exposure and HLA in healthy donors. Amplification used 60 Vbeta primers and 13 Jbeta primers. The assay was immunoSEQ multiplex PCR, and TCRdb's table has in-frame clones only and misses some. This sample has approximately 110,000 clones, with around 86% found just once. V lost 6 bases to trimming and J lost 1 base, with 16 bases between them. This CDR3 spans 15 amino acids. Germline CDR1 SGHTS, CDR2 YDEGEE. The clonotype comes from a man aged 25-45 years in good health and CMV-seropositive. The sample comprised PBMCs. The chain employs TRBV5-8 and TRBJ2-5; weak D call: TRBD1 (6 bases). This CDR3 reads CASTVTGLTQETQYF. In DNA, the CDR3 is TGTGCCAGCACTGTGACAGGATTAACCCAAGAGACCCAGTACTTC.